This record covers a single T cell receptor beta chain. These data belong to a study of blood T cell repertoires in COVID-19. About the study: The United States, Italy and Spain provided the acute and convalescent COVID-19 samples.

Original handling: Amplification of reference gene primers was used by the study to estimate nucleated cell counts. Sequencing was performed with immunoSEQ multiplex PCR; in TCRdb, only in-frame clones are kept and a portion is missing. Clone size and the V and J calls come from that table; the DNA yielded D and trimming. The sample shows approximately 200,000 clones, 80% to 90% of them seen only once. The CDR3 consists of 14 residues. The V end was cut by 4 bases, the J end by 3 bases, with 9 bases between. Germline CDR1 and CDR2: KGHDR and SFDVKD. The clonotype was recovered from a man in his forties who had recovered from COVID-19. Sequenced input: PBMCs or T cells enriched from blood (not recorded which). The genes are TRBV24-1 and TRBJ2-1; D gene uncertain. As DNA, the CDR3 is TGTGCCACCAGTGACCGAGCAAGCTACAATGAGCAGTTCTTC. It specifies CATSDRASYNEQFF.